These 27 T cell receptor beta chains share one sample of origin, sequenced in a study of regulatory T cells in long-lasting Graves disease. Time point described: newly diagnosed GD, antithyroid drugs for less than 3 months. The TCR library was prepared using RNA isolated from PBMCs. Libraries of TCR beta came from iRepertoire HTBI primers plus Arm-PCR of CDR3 regions. TCRdb passed the multiplex PCR reads through MiXCR, listing each CDR3 protein once. In the table there are fewer than 650,000 distinct CDR3 sequences, about 16% of which are singletons. Separately, the same data were catalogued under a study of T cells in Graves' hyperthyroidism and ophthalmopathy.

Sequencing was performed on peripheral blood mononuclear cells (PBMCs), taken at new diagnosis, from a patient treated with antithyroid drugs. The receptors stem from a man aged 18 to 35 with Graves disease.

This clonotype was seen many times. The chain recombines TRBV10-3 with TRBJ2-7; weak D call: TRBD2 (6 bases). The CDR3 spans 15 residues. CDR1 ENHRY and CDR2 SYGVKD come from the germline V gene. The V end lost 3 bases, the J end lost 2 bases, and 14 bases lay between the germline ends. The CDR3 is CAISDVSGVAYEQYF. The CDR3 coding sequence is TGTGCCATCAGTGACGTTAGCGGAGTGGCCTACGAGCAGTACTTC.

This clonotype was recorded a few times. The chain has TRBV28 and TRBJ1-5; D gene unclear. V lost 3 bases and J lost 6, with 12 bases in between. Germline CDR1 MDHEN, CDR2 SYDVKM. The CDR3 length is 14 residues. The CDR3, as DNA: TGTGCCAGCAGTTTTTCGGGGTCTGGTCAGCCCCAGCATTTT. Its protein product is CASSFSGSGQPQHF.

V and J are TRBV18 and TRBJ2-1; 12 nucleotides line up with TRBD2. Germline V gives CDR1 KGHSH, CDR2 LQKENI. The CDR3 consists of 16 residues. V was pared by 6 bases and J by 8 bases, with 11 bases of the junction left unmatched. The DNA of the CDR3 is TGTGCCAGCTCTTCACTAGCGGGAGGCTCCGGAGATGAGCAGTTCTTC. Amino acid sequence: CASSSLAGGSGDEQFF.

This clonotype has only a few counts. The rearrangement uses TRBV5-4 and TRBJ2-5; 9 bases map to TRBD2. This CDR3 contains 16 residues. After removal of 1 base from V and 2 bases from J, the junction contained 6 bases not matched to a gene. Germline lookup yields CDR1 SGHNT and CDR2 YYREEE (reference sequence). The CDR3 DNA is TGTGCCAGCAGCTTGAGTCTAGCGGGAAGGCAAGAGACCCAGTACTTC. It specifies CASSLSLAGRQETQYF.

This clonotype was seen repeatedly, ten times or more. The chain couples TRBV11-3 to TRBJ2-7; perhaps TRBD2 as D (6 bases). CDR1 and CDR2 (germline): SGHNT, YENEEA. Trimming took 1 base from V and 3 from J, leaving 13 bases between them. The CDR3 consists of 15 residues. CDR3 bases: TGTGCCAGCAGCTTAGGGGACTCTACCGTCTACGAGCAGTACTTC. Its translation is CASSLGDSTVYEQYF.

This clonotype was seen at least ten times. The rearrangement joins TRBV7-9 to TRBJ2-1, with 7 bases fitting TRBD2. Germline V gene sequence: CDR1 SEHNR, CDR2 FQNEAQ (reference sequence). The junction had 6 bases not matched to a gene; V was cut back by 1 base and J by 6 bases. The CDR3 extends over 15 amino acids. The CDR3 region has the DNA TGTGCCAGCAGCTTAGGGCGGGAGCGGGGCAATGAGCAGTTCTTC. The encoded protein is CASSLGRERGNEQFF.

The rearrangement links TRBV30 to TRBJ1-1, with 12 bases fitting TRBD1. The CDR3 is 15 amino acids. The ends lost 2 bases at V and 8 bases at J; junction bases unmatched: 9. The V gene's germline CDR1 is GTSNPN and CDR2 SVGIG (reference sequence). CDR3 sequence: CAWSLAGTGGSEAFF. Here the CDR3 DNA reads TGTGCCTGGAGTTTGGCTGGGACAGGGGGCTCGGAAGCTTTCTTT.

This clonotype was detected only a few times. This chain joins TRBV29-1 and TRBJ2-7; 8 positions match TRBD1. The CDR3 has 14 residues. Germline CDR1 SQVTM, CDR2 ANQGSEA. V gave up 7 bases and J gave up 12 bases; unmatched junction bases: 20. The CDR3 is CSATEFGTGRRRYF. In DNA, the CDR3 is TGCAGCGCGACTGAATTTGGGACAGGACGACGGCGGTACTTC.

The chain is built from TRBV9 and TRBJ2-2, with 8 bases fitting TRBD2. The J segment lost 0 bases and the V segment lost 4 bases, leaving 5 bases of the junction unmatched. CDR1 and CDR2 from the germline V gene are SGDLS and YYNGEE. This CDR3 has 16 amino acids. The CDR3 protein is CASSRTGGPNTGELFF. The CDR3 DNA reads as TGTGCCAGCAGCCGGACGGGAGGGCCGAACACCGGGGAGCTGTTTTTT.

The rearrangement joins TRBV6-7 to TRBJ2-5; D not resolved. TRBV6-7 counts as an open reading frame of uncertain function. The CDR3 spans 12 residues. V dropped 6 bases and J dropped 5 bases, with 10 bases sitting between them. The chain's CDR3 is CASRGKRETQYF. The CDR3 DNA reads TGTGCCAGCAGGGGGAAGAGGGAGACCCAGTACTTC.

This clonotype was detected many times. The chain joins TRBV20-1 to TRBJ2-7; 7 nucleotides match TRBD2. V trimming: 3 bases; J trimming: 2 bases; junction bases outside the gene matches: 4. CDR1 DFQATT and CDR2 SNEGSKA come from the germline V gene (reference sequence). This CDR3 spans 13 amino acids. CDR3 in amino acids: CSASGRLPYEQYF. The CDR3 DNA follows: TGCAGTGCTAGCGGGAGGCTACCCTACGAGCAGTACTTC.

V is TRBV25-1 and J is TRBJ2-5; maybe TRBD1 (5 bases). The V end lost 6 bases, the J end lost 2 bases, and 10 bases lay between the germline ends. Germline V CDR1 and CDR2: MGHDK, SYGVNS. This CDR3 region has 13 residues. In DNA form, the CDR3 reads TGTGCCAGCAGGATCGGACAACAAGAGACCCAGTACTTC. Its protein is CASRIGQQETQYF.

This chain links TRBV10-1 with TRBJ1-4; D call uncertain. The germline gives CDR1 WNHNN, CDR2 SYGVQD (reference sequence). V lost 7 bases and J lost 0, with 12 bases in between. This CDR3 is built from 15 residues. The CDR3, as DNA: TGCGCCAGCACCTGTGTGCTTTCAACTAATGAAAAACTGTTTTTT. Protein product: CASTCVLSTNEKLFF.

This clonotype has ten or more counts. The rearrangement links TRBV20-1 to TRBJ2-2; D not resolved. This CDR3 has 13 residues. Germline CDR1 and CDR2: DFQATT and SNEGSKA (reference sequence). The V gene lost 5 bases and the J gene lost 4 bases, with 11 bases spanning the gap. The chain's CDR3 is CSAESTVTGELFF. In nucleotides, the CDR3 is TGCAGTGCTGAGTCCACGGTCACCGGGGAGCTGTTTTTT.

This clonotype was counted many times. The chain employs TRBV12-3 or TRBV12-4 and TRBJ1-5; D is uncertain. Trimming pared 0 bases from V and 6 bases from J, leaving 9 bases between. This CDR3 region has 14 residues. This CDR3 reads CASSLAVVGQPQHF. In DNA form, the CDR3 reads TGTGCCAGCAGTTTAGCAGTCGTGGGTCAGCCCCAGCATTTT.

This clonotype turned up a few times. This sequence joins TRBV6-1 and TRBJ2-5; TRBD2 aligns across 7 bases. With V trimmed by 9 bases and J by 2 bases, 18 bases remained unmatched. This CDR3 region has 17 residues. Germline CDR1 MNHNS, CDR2 SASEGT. CDR3 sequence: CARATSVAGGLQETQYF. The CDR3 DNA is TGTGCCAGGGCAACCTCGGTAGCGGGCGGGCTACAAGAGACCCAGTACTTC.

There are many counts of this clonotype. The chain carries TRBV30 and TRBJ2-2; 7 nucleotides line up with TRBD1. The CDR3 sequence is 14 residues long. Germline V gene sequence: CDR1 GTSNPN, CDR2 SVGIG (reference sequence). Trimming removed 4 bases from V and 3 bases from J; junction bases left unmatched: 5. Here the CDR3 reads CAWTQTGYTGELFF. CDR3 DNA sequence: TGTGCCTGGACTCAGACAGGGTACACCGGGGAGCTGTTTTTT.

This clonotype was recorded many times. This chain uses TRBV30 with TRBJ1-1; D gene unclear. V was clipped by 8 bases and J by 4 bases, with 8 bases between them. Germline V gene sequence: CDR1 GTSNPN, CDR2 SVGIG (reference sequence). The CDR3 has 10 amino acids. The CDR3 DNA is TGTGCCCTCACCGGCACTGAAGCTTTCTTT. It translates to CALTGTEAFF.

The chain recombines TRBV24-1 with TRBJ2-7; D might be TRBD1 (6 bases). V gave up 1 base and J gave up 1 base, with 13 bases separating them. The CDR3 is made up of 16 amino acids. Germline V gives CDR1 KGHDR, CDR2 SFDVKD. CDR3 sequence reads: CATSDFRGDGSYEQYF. DNA for the CDR3: TGTGCCACCAGTGATTTCAGGGGAGATGGATCCTACGAGCAGTACTTC.

This clonotype was found a few times. The chain recombines TRBV20-1 with TRBJ1-4; D is unclear. The germline V gene encodes CDR1 DFQATT and CDR2 SNEGSKA (reference sequence). The V and J ends lost 6 bases and 3 bases respectively, with 17 bases between them. The CDR3 length is 15 residues. This chain's CDR3 is CSARPGSLSNEKLFF. The CDR3, as DNA: TGCAGTGCGAGACCCGGGTCACTGTCTAATGAAAAACTGTTTTTT.

This clonotype has ten or more counts. The chain recombines TRBV28 with TRBJ2-1; 7 bases line up with TRBD2. The CDR3 runs to 14 residues. Germline CDR1 MDHEN, CDR2 SYDVKM. J gave up 9 bases and V 6 bases, and 11 bases lay outside the gene matches. The CDR3 nucleotides read TGTGCCAGCAGCCCAGGACGGGAGGCAGGTGAGCAGTTCTTC. Amino acid sequence: CASSPGREAGEQFF.

Remarks on this clonotype: A far larger clone differs by one base, so this is likely a read error. The rearrangement joins TRBV5-6 to TRBJ2-1, with TRBD2 matching 8 bases. After removal of 9 bases from V and 8 bases from J, the junction contained 19 bases not matched to a gene. Germline assignment: CDR1 SGHDT and CDR2 YYEEEE. This CDR3 contains 16 residues. The CDR3 DNA reads as TGTGCCACCCTCCCCTCCCGGACTAGCCTCCGGGATGAGCAGTTCTTC. It translates to CATLPSRTSLRDEQFF.

At least ten counts were recorded for this clonotype. The CDR3 bases are TGTGCCAGCAGTCCAGGGCTGGATGAGCAGTTCTTC. This gives the protein CASSPGLDEQFF. The chain links TRBV12-3 or TRBV12-4 to TRBJ2-1; weak D call: TRBD1 (5 bases). The ends were cut back, 5 bases at V and 8 bases at J, with 10 bases in the middle. The CDR3 contains 12 residues.

This clonotype was seen many times. In DNA form, the CDR3 reads TGTGCCAGCAGTGGAAACACAGGGGTCTCTGGCTACACCTTC. It specifies CASSGNTGVSGYTF. The genes are TRBV2 and TRBJ1-2, with 7 nucleotides matching TRBD1. Germline V gene lookup returns CDR1 SNHLY and CDR2 FYNNEI. This CDR3 contains 14 residues. J was trimmed by 7 bases and V by 4 bases; bases with no gene match: 9.

The chain is built from TRBV6-1 and TRBJ1-5; D call uncertain. In germline, CDR1 is MNHNS, CDR2 SASEGT. The germline V and J ends were trimmed by 3 bases and 5 bases, with 8 bases remaining between them. The CDR3 spans 13 residues. This CDR3 is CASSETVDQPQHF. As DNA, the CDR3 is TGTGCCAGCAGTGAGACCGTTGATCAGCCCCAGCATTTT.

This clonotype was seen a handful of times. The genes are TRBV20-1 and TRBJ1-6, with D tentatively TRBD1 (5 bases). CDR1 DFQATT and CDR2 SNEGSKA come from the germline V gene (reference sequence). The CDR3 covers 15 residues. Between the trimmed V and J ends, which lost 1 base and 6 bases, there was a span of 13 bases. The CDR3 here is CSARVGGASNSPLHF. For the CDR3, the DNA is TGCAGTGCTAGAGTAGGAGGGGCTAGTAATTCACCCCTCCACTTT.

This clonotype has only a few counts. This chain joins TRBV18 and TRBJ2-1, with TRBD2 matching 11 bases. Germline V CDR1 and CDR2: KGHSH, LQKENI. Losses at the gene ends were 1 base for V and 12 bases for J; bases not matched to a gene: 2. This CDR3 is 13 amino acids long. CDR3 amino acids: CASSPLAGGGQFF. DNA of the CDR3: TGTGCCAGCTCACCACTAGCGGGGGGGGGGCAGTTCTTC.